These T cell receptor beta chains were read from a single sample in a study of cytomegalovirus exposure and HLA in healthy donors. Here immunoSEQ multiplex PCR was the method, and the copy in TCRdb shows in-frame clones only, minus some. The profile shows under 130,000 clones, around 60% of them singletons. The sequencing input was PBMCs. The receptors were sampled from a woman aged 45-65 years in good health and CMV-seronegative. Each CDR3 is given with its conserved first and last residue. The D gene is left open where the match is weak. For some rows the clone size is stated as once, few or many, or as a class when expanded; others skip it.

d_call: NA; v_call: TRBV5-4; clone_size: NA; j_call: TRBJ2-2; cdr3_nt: TGTGCCAGCAGCCCTGATCGGTTCACCGGGGAGCTGTTTTTT; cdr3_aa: CASSPDRFTGELFF
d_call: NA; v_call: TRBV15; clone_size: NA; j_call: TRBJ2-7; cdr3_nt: TGTGCCACCAGCAGAGGAGGCGGATCTTTGGAGCAGTACTTC; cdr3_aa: CATSRGGGSLEQYF
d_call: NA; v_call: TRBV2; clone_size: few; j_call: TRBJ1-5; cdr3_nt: TGTGCCAGCAGTGAGAACCCCCACCCAGGGAGCAATCAGCCCCAGCATTTT; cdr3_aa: CASSENPHPGSNQPQHF
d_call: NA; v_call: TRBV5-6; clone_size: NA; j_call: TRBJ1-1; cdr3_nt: TGTGCCAGCAGCTCGGACGGGAGGGACACTGAAGCTTTCTTT; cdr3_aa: CASSSDGRDTEAFF
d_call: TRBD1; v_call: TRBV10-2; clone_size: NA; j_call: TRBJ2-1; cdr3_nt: TGCGCCAGCAGTGCGCAAACCGGGACAGGGGGCTACAATGAGCAGTTCTTC; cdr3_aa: CASSAQTGTGGYNEQFF
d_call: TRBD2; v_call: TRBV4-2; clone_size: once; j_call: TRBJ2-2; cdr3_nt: TGTGCCAGCAGGGAACTAGCGGGGGTGTTTGGGGAGCTGTTTTTT; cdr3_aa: CASRELAGVFGELFF
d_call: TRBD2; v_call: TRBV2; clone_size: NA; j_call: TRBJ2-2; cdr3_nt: TGTGCCAGCAGTGGCGCGGGGGGAGCAGCCGGGGAGCTGTTTTTT; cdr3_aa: CASSGAGGAAGELFF
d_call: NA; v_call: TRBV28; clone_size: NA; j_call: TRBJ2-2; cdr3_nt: TGTGCCAGCAGCCTACCGATGGTGTACACCGGGGAGCTGTTTTTT; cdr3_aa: CASSLPMVYTGELFF
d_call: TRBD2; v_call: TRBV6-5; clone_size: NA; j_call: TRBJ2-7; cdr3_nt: TGTGCCAGCAGTAAGCTAGCGGGGGTAGCCTACGAGCAGTACTTC; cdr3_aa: CASSKLAGVAYEQYF
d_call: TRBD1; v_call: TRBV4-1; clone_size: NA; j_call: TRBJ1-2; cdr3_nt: TGCGCCAGCAGCCAAGCAACAGGGGATGGCTACACCTTC; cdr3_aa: CASSQATGDGYTF
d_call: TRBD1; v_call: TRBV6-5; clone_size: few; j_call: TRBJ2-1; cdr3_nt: TGTGCCAGCAGTTACTCGGGACAGGGGGCAGGCCGGGAGCAGTTCTTC; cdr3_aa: CASSYSGQGAGREQFF
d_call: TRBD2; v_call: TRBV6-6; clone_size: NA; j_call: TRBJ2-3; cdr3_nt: TGTGCCAGCAGTTGGGAGCGGGGACCCACAGATACGCAGTATTTT; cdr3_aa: CASSWERGPTDTQYF
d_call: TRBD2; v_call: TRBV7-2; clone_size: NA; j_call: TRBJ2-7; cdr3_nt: TGTGCCAGCAGACGGACCGGGACTAGTGTCTACGAGCAGTACTTC; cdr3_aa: CASRRTGTSVYEQYF
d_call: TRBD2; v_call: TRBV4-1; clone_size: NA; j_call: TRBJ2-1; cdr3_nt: TGCGCCAGCAGCCCGGGAGGTACACCTAGCGGGGGGTGGGGGAATGAGCAGTTCTTC; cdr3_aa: CASSPGGTPSGGWGNEQFF
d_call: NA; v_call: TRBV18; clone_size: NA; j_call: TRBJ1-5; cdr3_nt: TGTGCCAGCCATGCACCCGGGTTCAATCAGCCCCAGCATTTT; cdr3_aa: CASHAPGFNQPQHF
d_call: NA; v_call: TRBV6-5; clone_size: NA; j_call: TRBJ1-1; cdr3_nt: TGTGCCAGCAGTTACGCAGGGGCGAGCACTGAAGCTTTCTTT; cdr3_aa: CASSYAGASTEAFF
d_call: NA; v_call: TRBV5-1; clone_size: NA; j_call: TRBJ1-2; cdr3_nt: TGCGCCAGCAGCGTAGCAGAAAACTATGGCTACACCTTC; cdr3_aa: CASSVAENYGYTF
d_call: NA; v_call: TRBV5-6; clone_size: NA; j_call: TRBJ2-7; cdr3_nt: TGTGCCAGCAGCTTAGCTCGCTCCGAGCAGTACTTC; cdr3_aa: CASSLARSEQYF
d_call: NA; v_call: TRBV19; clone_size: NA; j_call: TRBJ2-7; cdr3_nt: TGTGCCAGTAGTACCAACAGGGAAACCTACGAGCAGTACTTC; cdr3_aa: CASSTNRETYEQYF
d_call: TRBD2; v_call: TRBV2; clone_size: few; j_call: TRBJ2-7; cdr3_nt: TGTGCCAGCAGTGAGACCGAGCGGGACCTCTACGAGCAGTACTTC; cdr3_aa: CASSETERDLYEQYF
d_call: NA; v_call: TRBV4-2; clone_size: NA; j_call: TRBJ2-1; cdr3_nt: TGTGCCAGCAGCCAAGATAGTAGAGGGAGGGGGGAGCAGTTCTTC; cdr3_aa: CASSQDSRGRGEQFF
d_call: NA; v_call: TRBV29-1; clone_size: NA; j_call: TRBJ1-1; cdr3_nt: TGCAGCGTTGGGGTCGGGTTGAACACTGAAGCTTTCTTT; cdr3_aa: CSVGVGLNTEAFF
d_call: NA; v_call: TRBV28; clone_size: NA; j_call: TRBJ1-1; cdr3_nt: TGTGCCAGCAGTGGCTTTCAGACGCTGTCGGGTGAAGCTTTCTTT; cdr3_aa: CASSGFQTLSGEAFF
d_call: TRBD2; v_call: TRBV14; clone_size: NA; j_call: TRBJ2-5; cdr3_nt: TGTGCCAGCAGCCGACATCGGGAGGGCCTAGAGGAGACCCAGTACTTC; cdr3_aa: CASSRHREGLEETQYF
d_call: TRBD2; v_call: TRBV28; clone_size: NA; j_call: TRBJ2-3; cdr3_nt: TGTGCCAGCAGCGCCTTGTTAGCGGGAGGGTTTCGAGCTAGCACAGATACGCAGTATTTT; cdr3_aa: CASSALLAGGFRASTDTQYF
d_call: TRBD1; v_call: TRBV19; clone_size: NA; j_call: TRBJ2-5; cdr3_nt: TGTGCCAGTAAAACACAGGGGGCTGAGACCCAGTACTTC; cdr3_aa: CASKTQGAETQYF
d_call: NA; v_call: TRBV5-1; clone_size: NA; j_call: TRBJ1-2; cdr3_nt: TGCGCCAGCATGCGGGCAGGGGCACGGGATGGCTACACCTTC; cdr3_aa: CASMRAGARDGYTF
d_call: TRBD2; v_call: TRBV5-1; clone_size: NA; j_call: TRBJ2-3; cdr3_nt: TGCGCCAGCAGCCCGGGGACTAGCGGGGAGACAGATACGCAGTATTTT; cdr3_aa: CASSPGTSGETDTQYF
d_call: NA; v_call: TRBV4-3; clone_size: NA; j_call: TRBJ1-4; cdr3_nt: TGCGCCAGCAGCCCGAACCGACCCGGGACAACAATTGAAAAACTGTTTTTT; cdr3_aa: CASSPNRPGTTIEKLFF
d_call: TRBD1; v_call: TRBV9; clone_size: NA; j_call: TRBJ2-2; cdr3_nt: TGTGCCAGCAGCGTAGGACAGGGGTACACCGGGGAGCTGTTTTTT; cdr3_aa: CASSVGQGYTGELFF
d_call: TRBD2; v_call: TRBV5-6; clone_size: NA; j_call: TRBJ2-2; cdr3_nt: TGTGCCAGCAGCTTGGAAAGGACTAGCGGGAACACCGGGGAGCTGTTTTTT; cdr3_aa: CASSLERTSGNTGELFF
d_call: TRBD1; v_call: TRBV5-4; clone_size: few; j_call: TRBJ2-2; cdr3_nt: TGTGCCAGCCGGTCAGGGGGTAGCACCGGGGAGCTGTTTTTT; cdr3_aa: CASRSGGSTGELFF
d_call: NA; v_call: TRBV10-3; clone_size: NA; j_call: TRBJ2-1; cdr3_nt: TGTGCCATCAGCCTAGCCGCCACGCTTTACAATGAGCAGTTCTTC; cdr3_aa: CAISLAATLYNEQFF
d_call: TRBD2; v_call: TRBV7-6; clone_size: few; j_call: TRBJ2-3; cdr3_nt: TGTGCCAGCAGCTTAGTGGGACTAGCGACGGCCGCAGATACGCAGTATTTT; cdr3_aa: CASSLVGLATAADTQYF
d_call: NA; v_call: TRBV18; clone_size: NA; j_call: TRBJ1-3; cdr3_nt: TGTGCCAGCTCACCGGCAAACAGGGTGACCGGAAACACCATATATTTT; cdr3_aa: CASSPANRVTGNTIYF
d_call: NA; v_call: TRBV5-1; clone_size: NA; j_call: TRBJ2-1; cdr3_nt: TGCGCCAGCAGCTTCGACTACTCCAATGAGCAGTTCTTC; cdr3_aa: CASSFDYSNEQFF
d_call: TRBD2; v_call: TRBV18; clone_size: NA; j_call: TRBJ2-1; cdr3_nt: TGTGCCAGCTCACCGCCTAGCGGGGGGGCCGATGAGCAGTTCTTC; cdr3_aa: CASSPPSGGADEQFF
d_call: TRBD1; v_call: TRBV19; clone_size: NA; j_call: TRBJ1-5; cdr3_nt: TGTGCCAGTAGTACTGACAGGGTCAGTCAGCCCCAGCATTTT; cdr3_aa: CASSTDRVSQPQHF
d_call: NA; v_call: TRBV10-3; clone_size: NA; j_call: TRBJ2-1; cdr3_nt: TGTGCCATCAGTGAGTCGGTTAGCGCAGTCAATGAGCAGTTCTTC; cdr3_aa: CAISESVSAVNEQFF
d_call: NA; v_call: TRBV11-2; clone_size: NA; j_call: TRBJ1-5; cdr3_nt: TGTGCCAGCAGCGCCGGAGGCAATCAGCCCCAGCATTTT; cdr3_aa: CASSAGGNQPQHF
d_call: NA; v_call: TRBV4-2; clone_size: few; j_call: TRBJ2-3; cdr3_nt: TGTGCCAGCAGCCAAGAAGGAGCTAGCACAGATACGCAGTATTTT; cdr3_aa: CASSQEGASTDTQYF